This TCR beta chain was obtained from a study of cytomegalovirus exposure and HLA in healthy donors. The primer mix had 60 Vbeta and 13 Jbeta primers. Profiling relied on immunoSEQ multiplex PCR, and the TCRdb table lists in-frame clones only, not all of them. The repertoire holds 190,000 or so clones, with 79% as singletons. Germline CDR1 and CDR2: MNHEY and SVGAGI. Germline trimming cut 5 bases from V and 6 bases from J; bases unmatched to any gene: 4. This CDR3 comprises 14 residues. This sequence originates from a girl aged 10-17 years in good health and CMV-seropositive. The specimen sequenced was PBMCs. The chain combines TRBV6-5 with TRBJ1-6; TRBD1 matches 7 bases. The CDR3 region is CASSPDRANSPLHF. CDR3 nucleotide sequence: TGTGCCAGCAGTCCCGACAGGGCTAATTCACCCCTCCACTTT.